This T cell receptor beta chain emerged from a study of CD8 T cells in ankylosing spondylitis. Study-level results: Some motif variants had been reported before (in reactive arthritis synovial fluid and blood).

TCRdb fed the 5' RACE reads into MiXCR, producing one record per CDR3 protein. The table lists under 200,000 distinct CDR3 sequences, 11% of them singletons. Regarding this clonotype: Its antigen remains unknown.

This CDR3 contains 15 residues. The V and J ends lost 6 bases and 3 bases, in that order; junction bases with no gene match: 8. The germline gives CDR1 MNHNS, CDR2 SASEGT. This receptor was taken from a male donor with ankylosing spondylitis or in good health (not recorded which). Sequences were obtained from blood, either unsorted or a sorted T cell fraction (not recorded which). The chain uses TRBV6-1 and TRBJ2-1; 7 positions match TRBD2. Here the CDR3 DNA reads TGTGCCAGCAGGGATGGACTAGATGACTACAATGAGCAGTTCTTC. Its protein product is CASRDGLDDYNEQFF.